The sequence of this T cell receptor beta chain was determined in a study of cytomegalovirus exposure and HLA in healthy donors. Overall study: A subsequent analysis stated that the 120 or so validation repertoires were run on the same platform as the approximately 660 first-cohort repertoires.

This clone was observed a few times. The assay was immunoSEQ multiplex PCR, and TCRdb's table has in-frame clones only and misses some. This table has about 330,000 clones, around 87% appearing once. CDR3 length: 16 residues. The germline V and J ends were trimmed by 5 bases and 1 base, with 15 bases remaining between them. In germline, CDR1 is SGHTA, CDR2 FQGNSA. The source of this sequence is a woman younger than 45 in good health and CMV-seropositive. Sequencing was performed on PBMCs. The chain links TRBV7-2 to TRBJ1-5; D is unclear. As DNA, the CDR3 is TGTGCCAGCAGCCCGAGCTGGGGTCGGAGCAATCAGCCCCAGCATTTT. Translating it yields CASSPSWGRSNQPQHF.